This entry features one T cell receptor (beta chain) sequence. Its antigen has not been determined. No much larger clone exists at a distance of one base, and base qualities are not known. TCRbeta CDR3 regions were amplified from genomic DNA using the immunoSEQ Assay, a bias-controlled multiplex PCR. The authors' analysis ran thus. Nucleated cell counts per sample were estimated from amplification of reference gene primers within the assay. Sequence reads were collapsed and filtered to measure the absolute abundance of every unique TCRbeta CDR3 rearrangement. For each sample, productive Simpson clonality was calculated by taking the square root of Simpson's diversity index across productive rearrangements. TCRdb re-hosts the immuneACCESS table, in-frame sequences only. Its copies lack some clones; in the studies checked, an unresolved V gene accounts for under half of them, and the cause for the rest is not known. That table furnishes V, J and clone size, whereas the DNA furnished D and trimming. In all, the sample holds some 200,000 clones, and 80% to 85% of those were seen once. The ten largest clones add up to less than 8.5% of the sample.

Per the germline V gene, SQVTM is the CDR1 and ANQGSEA is the CDR2. Its CDR3 holds 12 amino acids, cysteine through phenylalanine. Only the CDR3 DNA stays, 36 bases, in frame from base 1. V and J are truncated by 5 bases and 3 bases respectively, leaving an intervening sequence of 10 bases. This sample is part of a study of blood T cell repertoires in COVID-19 (dated by TCRdb to 2019 to 2021). For the wider study: Samples from collaborators originated in the United States, Italy and Spain and spanned both the acute and convalescent phases of COVID-19. The samples were drawn from two sources: the first 160 participants of the ongoing ImmuneRACE study, and fewer than 1,500 subjects contributed by 6 global collaborators. A freely available public database, intended as a resource for researchers studying the immune response to SARS-CoV-2, is where the repertoires were released. Nearly every sample came with metadata listing a de-identified subject ID, COVID-19 status, age in years and sex. Subjects who had been exposed to COVID-19, were actively infected with it, or had recovered from it provided the deeply sampled blood TCRbeta repertoires that made up the dataset. HLA class I and class II types, where available, came from metadata supplied by the sample provider rather than from assay-based typing. The prospective study material was composed of cDNA or gDNA derived from T cells, B-cell-depleted T cells, or PBMCs. On the study overall, not on this receptor specifically: How much clinical and demographic metadata was included differed by source and by participant, and the metadata was provided uncurated.

Participants in the prospective study were aged roughly 18 to 95 years, lived in some 24 United States geographic areas, and enrolled through a virtual design. Cohort assignment in the prospective study relied on participant-reported clinical history from a screening survey and a study questionnaire. Recovered participants in ImmuneRACE Cohort 3 were defined by two consecutive negative NP/OP PCR tests, clearance by a healthcare professional, or resolution of symptoms. In the prospective study, mobile phlebotomists collected whole blood, serum and a nasopharyngeal or oropharyngeal swab from each participant. Additional blood draws and questionnaires over an approximately two-month period could optionally be provided by prospective study participants. Blood samples from the prospective study were shipped frozen or at room temperature prior to DNA extraction.

The specimen sequenced was PBMCs or T cells enriched from blood (not recorded which). The rearrangement combines TRBV29-1 with TRBJ1-1; the D gene is unclear. This receptor was obtained from a man between 40 and 49 years old who had recovered from COVID-19. The nucleotide sequence is TGCAGCGTTTGGATCGGGGACACTGAAGCTTTCTTT. This codes for CSVWIGDTEAFF.